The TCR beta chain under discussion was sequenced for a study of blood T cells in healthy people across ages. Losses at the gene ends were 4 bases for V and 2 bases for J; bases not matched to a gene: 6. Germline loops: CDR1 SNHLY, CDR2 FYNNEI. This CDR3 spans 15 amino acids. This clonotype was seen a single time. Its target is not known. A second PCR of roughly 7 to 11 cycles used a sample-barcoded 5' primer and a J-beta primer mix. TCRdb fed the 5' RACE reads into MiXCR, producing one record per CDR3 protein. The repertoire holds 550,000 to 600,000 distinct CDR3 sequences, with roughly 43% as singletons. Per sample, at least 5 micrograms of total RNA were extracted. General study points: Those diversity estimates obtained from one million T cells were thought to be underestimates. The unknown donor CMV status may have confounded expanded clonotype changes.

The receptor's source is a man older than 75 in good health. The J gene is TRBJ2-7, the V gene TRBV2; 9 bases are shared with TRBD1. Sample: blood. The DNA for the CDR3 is TGTGCCAGCAGTGCCGACAGGGGGTTAACCTACGAGCAGTACTTC. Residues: CASSADRGLTYEQYF.